Listed below are T cell receptor beta chains from one sample, sequenced in a study of neurological immune-mediated disorders. Each CDR3 protein gets one entry after TCRdb re-called the 5' RACE reads with MiXCR. The table records under 130,000 distinct CDR3 sequences, 10% to 14% of them present only once. Sequencing was performed on PBMCs. Receptor source: a female donor with HTLV-1-associated myelopathy (HAM/TSP). CDR3s leave out the opening cysteine and the closing phenylalanine or tryptophan. Clone size, where shown, is once, few, many, or a class for clones that have expanded.

j_call v_call clone_size cdr3_aa
TRBJ1-3 TRBV6-6 many ASTLSGSGNTIY
TRBJ2-7 TRBV20-1 many SVWGGGGREQY
TRBJ1-1 TRBV12-3/TRBV12-4 many ASSQVTEAF
TRBJ2-3 TRBV29-1 many SVDGTGGAGDTQY
TRBJ2-1 TRBV5-1 many ASSLEGGLFYNEQF
TRBJ2-5 TRBV28 many ASSPGGERETQY
TRBJ2-7 TRBV20-1 many SARGQAYEQY
TRBJ2-1 TRBV29-1 few SVEVVGGSYNEQF
TRBJ2-2 TRBV5-6 many ASRQVLGEDTGELF
TRBJ2-2 TRBV19 - ASSLTGTLGTGELF
TRBJ2-6 TRBV12-3/TRBV12-4 few ASSLQGTGANVLT
TRBJ1-2 TRBV6-1 many VSSEANFGTGGYT
TRBJ2-3 TRBV5-1 many ASSLGRSTDTQY
TRBJ2-7 TRBV5-1 many ASGQATYEQY
TRBJ2-1 TRBV5-1 few ASSSNRGPGGNEQF
TRBJ2-7 TRBV29-1 many SVEAEGRGTYEQY
TRBJ2-1 TRBV4-1 many ASSQVNPGLYFGEQF
TRBJ1-6 TRBV2 few ASSENPLSPLH
TRBJ2-1 TRBV7-2 many ASSLTGTSTRNEQF
TRBJ2-1 TRBV28 many ASSFPSRLAVSYNEQF
TRBJ1-4 TRBV7-2 many ASSLQGDEKLF
TRBJ2-2 TRBV5-1 many ASRLIPGTQNTGELF
TRBJ1-5 TRBV6-2/TRBV6-3 many ASSGTGGNQPQH
TRBJ1-5 TRBV29-1 many SVFPGQNQPQH
TRBJ1-6 TRBV20-1 many SARPSGARMNSPLH
TRBJ2-2 TRBV28 many ASRYDRVGTGELF
TRBJ2-1 TRBV19 few ASSFRWSSYNEQF
TRBJ1-1 TRBV6-5 few ASSYAGGTAAF
TRBJ2-1 TRBV9 many ASSAWSSGYNEQF
TRBJ2-7 TRBV5-5 many ASSSGQGGYEQY
TRBJ2-7 TRBV12-3/TRBV12-4 many ASSLRAGGSFSYEQY
TRBJ1-2 TRBV11-2 many ASSQEGVGNPT
TRBJ2-1 TRBV27 many ASSLYYGGWLAENNEQF
TRBJ1-1 TRBV7-9 many ASSYDGNTEAF
TRBJ2-1 TRBV5-1 many ASRYGTSGTNEQF
TRBJ1-5 TRBV10-3 many ATDRGGGNQPQH
TRBJ2-5 TRBV7-2 - ASSRWGAGLREETQY